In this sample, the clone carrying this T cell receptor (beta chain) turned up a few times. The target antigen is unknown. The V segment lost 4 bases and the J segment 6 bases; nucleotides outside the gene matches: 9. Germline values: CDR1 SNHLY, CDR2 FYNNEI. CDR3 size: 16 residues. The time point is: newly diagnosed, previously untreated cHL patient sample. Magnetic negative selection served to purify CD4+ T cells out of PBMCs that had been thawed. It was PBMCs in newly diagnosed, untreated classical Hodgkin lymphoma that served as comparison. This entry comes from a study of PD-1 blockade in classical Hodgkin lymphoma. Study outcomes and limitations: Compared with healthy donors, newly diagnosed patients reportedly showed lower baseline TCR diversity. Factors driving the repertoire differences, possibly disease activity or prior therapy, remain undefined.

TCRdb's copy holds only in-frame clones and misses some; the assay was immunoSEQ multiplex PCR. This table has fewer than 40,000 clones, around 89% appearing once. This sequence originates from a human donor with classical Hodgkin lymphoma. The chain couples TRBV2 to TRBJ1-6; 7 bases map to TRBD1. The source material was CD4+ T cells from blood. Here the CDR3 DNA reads TGTGCCAGCAGTGGACGACAGGGAACTCGTAATTCACCCCTCCACTTT. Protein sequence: CASSGRQGTRNSPLHF.